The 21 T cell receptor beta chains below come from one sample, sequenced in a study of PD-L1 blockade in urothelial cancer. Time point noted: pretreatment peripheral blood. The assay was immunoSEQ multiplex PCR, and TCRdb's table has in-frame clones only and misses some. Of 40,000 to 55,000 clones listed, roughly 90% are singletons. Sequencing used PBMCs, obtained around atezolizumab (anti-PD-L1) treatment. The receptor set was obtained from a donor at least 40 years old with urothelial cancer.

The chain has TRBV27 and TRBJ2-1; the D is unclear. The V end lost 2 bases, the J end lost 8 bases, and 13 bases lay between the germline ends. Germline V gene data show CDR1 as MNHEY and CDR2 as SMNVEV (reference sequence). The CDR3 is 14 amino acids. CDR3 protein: CASSLNARGDEQFF. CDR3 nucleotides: TGTGCCAGCAGTTTAAACGCCCGAGGAGATGAGCAGTTCTTC.

This chain's CDR3 is CASSESARVGSGANVLTF. DNA of the CDR3: TGTGCCAGCAGTGAATCGGCCAGGGTGGGGTCTGGGGCCAACGTCCTGACTTTC. The chain combines TRBV2 with TRBJ2-6, with D possibly matching TRBD1 (5 bases). Germline V gene data show CDR1 as SNHLY and CDR2 as FYNNEI. This CDR3 spans 18 amino acids. The V gene lost 2 bases and the J gene lost 1 base, with 15 bases spanning the gap.

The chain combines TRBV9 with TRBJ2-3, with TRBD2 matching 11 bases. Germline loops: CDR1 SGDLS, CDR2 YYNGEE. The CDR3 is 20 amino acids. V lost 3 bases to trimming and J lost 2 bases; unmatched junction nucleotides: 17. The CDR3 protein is CASSGGGPSSGRTPTDTQYF. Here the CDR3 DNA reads TGTGCCAGCAGCGGAGGAGGCCCATCTAGCGGGAGGACCCCCACAGATACGCAGTATTTT. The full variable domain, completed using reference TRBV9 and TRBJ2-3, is DSGVTQTPKHLITATGQRVTLRCSPRSGDLSVYWYQQSLDQGLQFLIQYYNGEERAKGNILERFSAQQFPDLHSELNLSSLELGDSALYFCASSGGGPSSGRTPTDTQYFGPGTRLTVL.

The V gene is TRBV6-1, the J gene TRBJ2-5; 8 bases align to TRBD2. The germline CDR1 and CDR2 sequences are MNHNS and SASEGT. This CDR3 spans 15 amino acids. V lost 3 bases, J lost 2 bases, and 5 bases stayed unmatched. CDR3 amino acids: CASSDLVAGQETQYF. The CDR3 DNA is TGTGCCAGCAGTGACCTAGTAGCGGGACAAGAGACCCAGTACTTC.

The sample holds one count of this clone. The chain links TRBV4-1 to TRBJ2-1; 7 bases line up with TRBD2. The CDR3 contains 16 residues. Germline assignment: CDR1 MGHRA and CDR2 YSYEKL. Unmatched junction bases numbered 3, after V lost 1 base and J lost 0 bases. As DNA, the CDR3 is TGCGCCAGCAGCCAAGTACCGGGGGGCTCCTACAATGAGCAGTTCTTC. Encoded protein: CASSQVPGGSYNEQFF.

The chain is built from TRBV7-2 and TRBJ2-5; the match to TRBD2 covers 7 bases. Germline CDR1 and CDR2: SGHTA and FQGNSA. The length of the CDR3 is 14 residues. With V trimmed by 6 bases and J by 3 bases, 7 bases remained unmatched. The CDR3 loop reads CASSPSGTKETQYF. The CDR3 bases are TGTGCCAGCAGTCCCAGCGGGACTAAAGAGACCCAGTACTTC. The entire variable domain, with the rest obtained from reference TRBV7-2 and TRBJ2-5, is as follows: GAGVSQSPSNKVTEKGKDVELRCDPISGHTALYWYRQSLGQGLEFLIYFQGNSAPDKSGLPSDRFSAERTGGSVSTLTIQRTQQEDSAVYLCASSPSGTKETQYFGPGTRLLVL.

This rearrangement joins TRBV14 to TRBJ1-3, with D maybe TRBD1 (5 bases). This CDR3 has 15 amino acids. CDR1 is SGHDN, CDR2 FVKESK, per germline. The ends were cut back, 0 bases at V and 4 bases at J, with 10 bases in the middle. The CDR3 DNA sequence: TGTGCCAGCAGCCAAGATTCCAGGGTCGGAAACACCATATATTTT. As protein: CASSQDSRVGNTIYF.

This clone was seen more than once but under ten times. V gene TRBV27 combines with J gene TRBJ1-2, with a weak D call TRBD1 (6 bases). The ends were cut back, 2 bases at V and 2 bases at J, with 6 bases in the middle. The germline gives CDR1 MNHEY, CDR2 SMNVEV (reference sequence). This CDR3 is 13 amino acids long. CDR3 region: CASSLGGNYGYTF. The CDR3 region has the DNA TGTGCCAGCAGTTTAGGGGGCAACTATGGCTACACCTTC.

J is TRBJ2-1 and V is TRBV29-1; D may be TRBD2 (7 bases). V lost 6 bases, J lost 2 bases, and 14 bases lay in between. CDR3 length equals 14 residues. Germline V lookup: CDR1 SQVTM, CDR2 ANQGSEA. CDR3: CSVQGRGAYNEQFF. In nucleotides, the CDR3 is TGCAGCGTCCAGGGGAGGGGCGCCTACAATGAGCAGTTCTTC.

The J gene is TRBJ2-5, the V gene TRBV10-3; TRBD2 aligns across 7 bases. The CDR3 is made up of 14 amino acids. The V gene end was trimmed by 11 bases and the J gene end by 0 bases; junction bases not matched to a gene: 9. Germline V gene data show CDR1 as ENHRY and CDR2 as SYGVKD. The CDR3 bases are TGTGCCCCCCAAAAGCGGGGATACCAAGAGACCCAGTACTTC. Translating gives CAPQKRGYQETQYF.

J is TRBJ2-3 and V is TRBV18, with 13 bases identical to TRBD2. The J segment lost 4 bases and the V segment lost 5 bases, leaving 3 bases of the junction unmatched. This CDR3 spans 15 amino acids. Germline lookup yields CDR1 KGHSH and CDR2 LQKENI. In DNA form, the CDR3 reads TGTGCCAGCTCAACTAGCGGGAGGGCGGCAGATACGCAGTATTTT. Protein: CASSTSGRAADTQYF. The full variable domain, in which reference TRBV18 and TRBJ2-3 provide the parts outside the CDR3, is NAGVMQNPRHLVRRRGQEARLRCSPMKGHSHVYWYRQLPEEGLKFMVYLQKENIIDESGMPKERFSAEFPKEGPSILRIQQVVRGDSAAYFCASSTSGRAADTQYFGPGTRLTVL.

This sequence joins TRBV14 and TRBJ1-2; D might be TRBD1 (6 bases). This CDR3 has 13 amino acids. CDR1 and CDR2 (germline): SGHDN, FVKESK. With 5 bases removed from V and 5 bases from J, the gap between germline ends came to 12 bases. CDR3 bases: TGTGCCAGCAGCAGGGACACCGTGTATGGCTACACCTTC. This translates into CASSRDTVYGYTF.

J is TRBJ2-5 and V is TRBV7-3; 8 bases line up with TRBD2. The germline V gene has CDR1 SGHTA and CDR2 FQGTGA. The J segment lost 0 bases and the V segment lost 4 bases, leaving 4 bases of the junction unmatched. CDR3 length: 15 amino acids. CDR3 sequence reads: CASSSGGTDQETQYF. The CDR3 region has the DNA TGTGCCAGCAGCTCGGGGGGGACGGACCAAGAGACCCAGTACTTC.

CDR3 region: CASSPDSAGNTIYF. The CDR3 DNA is TGTGCCAGCAGCCCTGACAGCGCTGGAAACACCATATATTTT. The chain couples TRBV6-5 to TRBJ1-3; D might be TRBD1 (5 bases). This CDR3 is 14 amino acids long. V was pared by 6 bases and J by 2 bases, with 11 bases between. Germline V gene lookup returns CDR1 MNHEY and CDR2 SVGAGI.

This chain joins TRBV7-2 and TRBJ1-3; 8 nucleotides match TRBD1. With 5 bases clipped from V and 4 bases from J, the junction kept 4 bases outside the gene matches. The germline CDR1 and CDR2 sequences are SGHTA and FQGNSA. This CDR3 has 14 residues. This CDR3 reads CASSRTGYGNTIYF. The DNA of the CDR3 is TGTGCCAGCAGCCGGACAGGGTACGGAAACACCATATATTTT.

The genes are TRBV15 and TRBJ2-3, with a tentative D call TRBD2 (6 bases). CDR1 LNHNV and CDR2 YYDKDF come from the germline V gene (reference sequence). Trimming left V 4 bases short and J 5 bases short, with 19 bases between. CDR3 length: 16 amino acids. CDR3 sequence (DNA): TGTGCCACCAGCAACCCCCGGGGGAGAGGGGAAGATACGCAGTATTTT. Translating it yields CATSNPRGRGEDTQYF.

The CDR3 loop is CASQGTYEQYF. The CDR3 DNA sequence: TGTGCCAGTCAGGGGACCTACGAGCAGTACTTC. The rearrangement uses TRBV28 and TRBJ2-7, with a tentative D call TRBD1 (6 bases). The CDR3 runs 11 residues. Germline-derived CDR1 and CDR2 are MDHEN and SYDVKM. V dropped 9 bases and J dropped 2 bases, with 8 bases sitting between them.

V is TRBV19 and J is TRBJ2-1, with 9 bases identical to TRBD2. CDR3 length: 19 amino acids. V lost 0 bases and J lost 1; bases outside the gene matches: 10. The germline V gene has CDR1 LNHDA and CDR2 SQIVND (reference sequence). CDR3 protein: CASSIDPWGSGRSYNEQFF. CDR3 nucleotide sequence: TGTGCCAGTAGTATAGACCCCTGGGGGAGCGGGAGGTCCTACAATGAGCAGTTCTTC.

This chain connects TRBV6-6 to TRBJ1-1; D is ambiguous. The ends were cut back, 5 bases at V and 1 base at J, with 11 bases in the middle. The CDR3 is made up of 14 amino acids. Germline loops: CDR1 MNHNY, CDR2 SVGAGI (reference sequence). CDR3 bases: TGTGCCAGCAGTCCACCGGGAGGGAACACTGAAGCTTTCTTT. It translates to CASSPPGGNTEAFF.

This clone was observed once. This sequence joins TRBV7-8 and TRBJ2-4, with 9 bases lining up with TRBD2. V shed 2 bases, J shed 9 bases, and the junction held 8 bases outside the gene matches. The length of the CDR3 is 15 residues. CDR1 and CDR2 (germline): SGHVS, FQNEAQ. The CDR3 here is CASSLRREGRGIQYF. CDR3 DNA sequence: TGTGCCAGCAGCTTACGGCGGGAGGGCCGGGGCATTCAGTACTTC.

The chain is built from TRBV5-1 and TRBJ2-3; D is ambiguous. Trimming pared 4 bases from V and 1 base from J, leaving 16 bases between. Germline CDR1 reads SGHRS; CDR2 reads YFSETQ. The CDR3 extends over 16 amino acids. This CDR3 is CASSPMAFQGTDTQYF. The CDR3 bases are TGCGCCAGCAGCCCCATGGCATTCCAGGGCACAGATACGCAGTATTTT.